Listed below are T cell receptor beta chains from one sample, sequenced in a study of T-cell reconstitution after alpha-beta-depleted transplantation in children. TCRdb fed the PCR reads into MiXCR, producing one record per CDR3 protein. The sample includes about half a million distinct CDR3 sequences, around 13% of them seen just once. Sequencing used PBMCs from the stem cell graft donor, obtained from the stem cell graft. These receptors were collected from a human donor who donated a stem cell graft to a child with combined immunodeficiency. Each CDR3 is given with its conserved first and last residue. D genes are given only for firm matches. A clone size is listed for some rows: how often the clone was seen (once, few, many), or a class if it is expanded.

size	D	V	length	J	DNA	CDR3
-	TRBD2	TRBV12-3/TRBV12-4	13	TRBJ2-7	TGTGCCAGCAGTTCGGGACTACTTAGCGAGCAGTACTTC	CASSSGLLSEQYF
few	-	TRBV2	14	TRBJ1-5	TGTGCCAGCAGTCACCCTTCCTTGGGGCAGCCCCAGCATTTT	CASSHPSLGQPQHF
few	-	TRBV12-5	13	TRBJ2-1	TGTGCTAGTGGTTTGGACAGGGTAAATGAGCAGTTCTTC	CASGLDRVNEQFF
few	TRBD1	TRBV12-3/TRBV12-4	15	TRBJ1-2	TGTGCCAGCAGTCCACCCAGGGGGCGTAAGGATGGCTACACCTTC	CASSPPRGRKDGYTF
few	-	TRBV12-3/TRBV12-4	14	TRBJ2-5	TGTGCCAGCAGTTTGCATTTAGGGCTAGAGACCCAGTACTTC	CASSLHLGLETQYF
many	-	TRBV20-1	15	TRBJ2-1	TGCAGTGCTAGAGACCCGGGATCTATTTACAATGAGCAGTTCTTC	CSARDPGSIYNEQFF
few	-	TRBV29-1	13	TRBJ2-5	TGCAGCGTTGCCGAGCGGGTGGGAGAGACCCAGTACTTC	CSVAERVGETQYF
many	-	TRBV29-1	13	TRBJ2-1	TGCAGCGCCGGAGGCAGCTCCTACAATGAGCAGTTCTTC	CSAGGSSYNEQFF
many	-	TRBV12-3/TRBV12-4	13	TRBJ1-1	TGTGCCAGCAGCCCTCTAATGGTCGCTGAAGCTTTCTTT	CASSPLMVAEAFF
few	-	TRBV6-2/TRBV6-3	21	TRBJ2-1	TGTGCCAGCATGGTTATTTCGCACAGGAGACAAATTGCAAGCTCCTACAATGAGCAGTTCTTC	CASMVISHRRQIASSYNEQFF
few	-	TRBV27	14	TRBJ2-3	TGTGCCAGCAGATCGGAGGCTAGCACAGATACGCAGTATTTT	CASRSEASTDTQYF
-	-	TRBV4-2	13	TRBJ1-2	TGTGCCAGCAGCAAGACAGGAATCGATGGCTACACCTTC	CASSKTGIDGYTF
-	-	TRBV20-1	13	TRBJ2-3	TGCAGTGCCGTCGGGACTAGCACAGATACGCAGTATTTT	CSAVGTSTDTQYF
-	-	TRBV7-2	14	TRBJ2-7	TGTGCCAGCACTAATGTGGAGCGGCGCGGCGAGCAGTACTTC	CASTNVERRGEQYF
-	TRBD1	TRBV9	17	TRBJ1-6	TGTGCCAGCAGCTCCCGACAGGGGAGCTCCTATAATTCACCCCTCCACTTT	CASSSRQGSSYNSPLHF
few	-	TRBV10-3	15	TRBJ2-2	TGTGCCATCAGTGAACCAGGGGTCAACACCGGGGAGCTGTTTTTT	CAISEPGVNTGELFF
-	-	TRBV6-2/TRBV6-3	11	TRBJ2-7	TGTGCCAGCAGTTACATCGGCGAGCAGTACTTC	CASSYIGEQYF
many	-	TRBV7-2	12	TRBJ1-1	TGTGCCAGCAGCACTACGCCCGGGGGAGCTTTCTTT	CASSTTPGGAFF
-	-	TRBV20-1	15	TRBJ2-1	TGCAGTGCTAGAGTGGGCCGAACCCCAGACAATGAGCAGTTCTTC	CSARVGRTPDNEQFF
many	TRBD1	TRBV2	14	TRBJ2-1	TGTGCCAGCAGGTTGACAGGGGGATACAATGAGCAGTTCTTC	CASRLTGGYNEQFF
few	-	TRBV10-3	14	TRBJ2-7	TGTGCCATCAGTGATCGGCTAGGGACCTACGAGCAGTACTTC	CAISDRLGTYEQYF
many	-	TRBV2	14	TRBJ2-2	TGTGCCGTCCAACGGGCAGGGTTCACCGGGGAGCTGTTTTTT	CAVQRAGFTGELFF
many	-	TRBV20-1	13	TRBJ1-1	TGCAGTGCTAGAGATCAGATGAACACTGAAGCTTTCTTT	CSARDQMNTEAFF
-	TRBD1	TRBV14	16	TRBJ2-1	TGTGCCAGCAGCCCAGGACAGGGTAGCTGGAACAATGAGCAGTTCTTC	CASSPGQGSWNNEQFF
few	TRBD2	TRBV5-1	21	TRBJ2-1	TGCGCCAGCAGCTTGGGTGGGTTACTAGCGGGGGGGCCAGACTCCTACAATGAGCAGTTCTTC	CASSLGGLLAGGPDSYNEQFF
-	TRBD2	TRBV7-2	17	TRBJ2-5	TGTGCCAGCAGCCCGGGGACTAGCGGGATCTTCCAAGAGACCCAGTACTTC	CASSPGTSGIFQETQYF
few	TRBD2	TRBV12-3/TRBV12-4	16	TRBJ2-3	TGTGCCAGCAGTCCCCCTAGCGGGCGGAGCCTAGATACGCAGTATTTT	CASSPPSGRSLDTQYF
few	TRBD1	TRBV6-5	16	TRBJ1-2	TGTGCCAGCAGTTACTCGAGGACAGGGGTGATATATGGCTACACCTTC	CASSYSRTGVIYGYTF
many	-	TRBV4-3	17	TRBJ1-2	TGCGCCAGCAGCCAAGACTTCCGGGCGAACTCTAACTATGGCTACACCTTC	CASSQDFRANSNYGYTF